A selection of T cell receptor beta chains follows, all from one sample in a study of blood T cell repertoires in COVID-19. Clones were read by immunoSEQ multiplex PCR, and TCRdb kept only the in-frame ones, dropping some. The sample yields approximately 220,000 clones, about four fifths seen once. Sequencing used peripheral blood. The receptors here all came from a woman aged 55 to 70 with acute or convalescent COVID-19. Both conserved end residues are part of each CDR3. D genes are given only for firm matches. Only part of the rows carry a size: once, few, many, or a class if the clone is expanded.

j_gene: TRBJ1-5; d_gene: NA; v_gene: TRBV6-5; abundance: NA; len: 15; CDR3aa: CASGGGVLSNQPQHF; CDR3nt: TGTGCCAGCGGAGGAGGCGTATTGAGCAATCAGCCCCAGCATTTT
j_gene: TRBJ2-7; d_gene: TRBD1; v_gene: TRBV28; abundance: NA; len: 13; CDR3aa: CASRGTGSYEQYF; CDR3nt: TGTGCCAGCCGAGGGACAGGAAGCTACGAGCAGTACTTC
j_gene: TRBJ2-7; d_gene: TRBD1; v_gene: TRBV5-1; abundance: NA; len: 14; CDR3aa: CASSLPGQGYEQYF; CDR3nt: TGCGCCAGCAGCCTACCGGGACAGGGTTACGAGCAGTACTTC
j_gene: TRBJ1-1; d_gene: NA; v_gene: TRBV2; abundance: once; len: 14; CDR3aa: CASTMTRSDTEAFF; CDR3nt: TGTGCCAGCACTATGACAAGGTCCGACACTGAAGCTTTCTTT
j_gene: TRBJ2-3; d_gene: TRBD2; v_gene: TRBV5-1; abundance: NA; len: 15; CDR3aa: CASSLVTSGLDTQYF; CDR3nt: TGCGCCAGCAGCTTGGTGACTAGCGGGCTCGATACGCAGTATTTT
j_gene: TRBJ1-6; d_gene: TRBD1; v_gene: TRBV28; abundance: NA; len: 15; CDR3aa: CASRQGESYNSPLHF; CDR3nt: TGTGCCAGCAGACAGGGGGAATCCTATAATTCACCCCTCCACTTT
j_gene: TRBJ1-4; d_gene: NA; v_gene: TRBV19; abundance: NA; len: 14; CDR3aa: CASKAGATNEKLFF; CDR3nt: TGTGCCAGTAAGGCGGGTGCAACTAATGAAAAACTGTTTTTT
j_gene: TRBJ1-4; d_gene: NA; v_gene: TRBV19; abundance: NA; len: 13; CDR3aa: CASIKGVREKLFF; CDR3nt: TGTGCCAGTATTAAGGGGGTTAGGGAAAAACTGTTTTTT
j_gene: TRBJ2-3; d_gene: NA; v_gene: TRBV7-2; abundance: once; len: 14; CDR3aa: CASSLDQGPDTQYF; CDR3nt: TGTGCCAGCAGCTTAGATCAGGGCCCAGATACGCAGTATTTT
j_gene: TRBJ2-7; d_gene: NA; v_gene: TRBV7-8; abundance: NA; len: 12; CDR3aa: CASSPLGIEQYF; CDR3nt: TGTGCCAGCAGCCCACTAGGTATCGAGCAGTACTTC
j_gene: TRBJ2-7; d_gene: TRBD1; v_gene: TRBV5-6; abundance: NA; len: 19; CDR3aa: CASSSYIINGQGISYEQYF; CDR3nt: TGTGCCAGCAGCTCCTATATTATAAATGGACAGGGAATTTCCTACGAGCAGTACTTC
j_gene: TRBJ2-5; d_gene: TRBD2; v_gene: TRBV5-6; abundance: NA; len: 14; CDR3aa: CASSQGLAEITQYF; CDR3nt: TGTGCCAGCAGCCAGGGACTAGCCGAGATTACCCAGTACTTC
j_gene: TRBJ1-3; d_gene: NA; v_gene: TRBV5-6; abundance: NA; len: 16; CDR3aa: CASSRAGVGQSNTIYF; CDR3nt: TGTGCCAGCAGCAGGGCGGGCGTCGGGCAGAGCAACACCATATATTTT
j_gene: TRBJ1-2; d_gene: TRBD1; v_gene: TRBV14; abundance: NA; len: 16; CDR3aa: CASSQGPRQGMDGYTF; CDR3nt: TGTGCCAGCAGCCAGGGACCTAGACAGGGTATGGATGGCTACACCTTC
j_gene: TRBJ1-2; d_gene: NA; v_gene: TRBV7-2; abundance: once; len: 14; CDR3aa: CASSLVDWDYGYTF; CDR3nt: TGTGCCAGCAGCTTAGTCGACTGGGACTATGGCTACACCTTC
j_gene: TRBJ1-5; d_gene: NA; v_gene: TRBV4-1; abundance: NA; len: 16; CDR3aa: CASSQKPGQPILPQHF; CDR3nt: TGCGCCAGCAGCCAAAAACCGGGACAACCCATTTTGCCCCAGCATTTT
j_gene: TRBJ2-2; d_gene: NA; v_gene: TRBV27; abundance: NA; len: 15; CDR3aa: CASSPWTQNTGELFF; CDR3nt: TGTGCCAGCAGTCCCTGGACTCAGAACACCGGGGAGCTGTTTTTT
j_gene: TRBJ2-7; d_gene: NA; v_gene: TRBV6-1; abundance: once; len: 14; CDR3aa: CASSEVIVGVEQYF; CDR3nt: TGTGCCAGCAGTGAAGTCATAGTGGGAGTAGAGCAGTACTTC
j_gene: TRBJ2-5; d_gene: TRBD1; v_gene: TRBV15; abundance: NA; len: 15; CDR3aa: CATSRDRGLVETQYF; CDR3nt: TGTGCCACCAGCAGGGACAGGGGGCTTGTGGAGACCCAGTACTTC
j_gene: TRBJ1-5; d_gene: TRBD1; v_gene: TRBV7-3; abundance: NA; len: 18; CDR3aa: CASSRQGQGIESNQPQHF; CDR3nt: TGTGCCAGCAGCAGACAGGGCCAGGGTATAGAAAGCAATCAGCCCCAGCATTTT
j_gene: TRBJ1-3; d_gene: NA; v_gene: TRBV4-3; abundance: NA; len: 15; CDR3aa: CASSQDRLIGNTIYF; CDR3nt: TGCGCCAGCAGCCAAGATCGACTAATTGGAAACACCATATATTTT
j_gene: TRBJ1-1; d_gene: TRBD1; v_gene: TRBV9; abundance: NA; len: 18; CDR3aa: CASSTKEEGQGAPTEAFF; CDR3nt: TGTGCCAGCAGCACTAAAGAAGAGGGACAGGGGGCGCCCACTGAAGCTTTCTTT
j_gene: TRBJ2-2; d_gene: NA; v_gene: TRBV28; abundance: NA; len: 11; CDR3aa: CASSDTGELFF; CDR3nt: TGTGCCAGCAGCGACACCGGGGAGCTGTTTTTT
j_gene: TRBJ1-1; d_gene: TRBD1; v_gene: TRBV9; abundance: NA; len: 16; CDR3aa: CASSANQGEEGTEAFF; CDR3nt: TGTGCCAGCAGTGCGAACCAGGGGGAGGAAGGCACTGAAGCTTTCTTT
j_gene: TRBJ1-5; d_gene: NA; v_gene: TRBV9; abundance: NA; len: 15; CDR3aa: CASSPGQNSNQPQHF; CDR3nt: TGTGCCAGCAGCCCCGGACAGAATAGCAATCAGCCCCAGCATTTT
j_gene: TRBJ1-2; d_gene: NA; v_gene: TRBV6-1; abundance: once; len: 14; CDR3aa: CASSEAHGVYGYTF; CDR3nt: TGTGCCAGCAGTGAAGCGCACGGGGTCTATGGCTACACCTTC
j_gene: TRBJ1-4; d_gene: NA; v_gene: TRBV5-4; abundance: once; len: 13; CDR3aa: CASSLAGNEKLFF; CDR3nt: TGTGCCAGCAGCTTGGCGGGTAATGAAAAACTGTTTTTT
j_gene: TRBJ2-1; d_gene: NA; v_gene: TRBV12-3/TRBV12-4; abundance: NA; len: 13; CDR3aa: CASSPRGARERFF; CDR3nt: TGTGCCAGCAGTCCTCGGGGGGCGAGGGAGCGGTTCTTC
j_gene: TRBJ1-2; d_gene: NA; v_gene: TRBV7-8; abundance: NA; len: 16; CDR3aa: CASSLISTGPVDGYTF; CDR3nt: TGTGCCAGCAGCTTAATTTCCACAGGCCCCGTTGATGGCTACACCTTC
j_gene: TRBJ1-2; d_gene: TRBD1; v_gene: TRBV5-4; abundance: NA; len: 14; CDR3aa: CASSVGQGIYGYTF; CDR3nt: TGTGCCAGCAGCGTAGGACAGGGGATCTATGGCTACACCTTC
j_gene: TRBJ2-5; d_gene: NA; v_gene: TRBV15; abundance: NA; len: 14; CDR3aa: CATSRTRGLETQYF; CDR3nt: TGTGCCACCAGCAGAACTAGGGGGTTAGAGACCCAGTACTTC
j_gene: TRBJ2-6; d_gene: NA; v_gene: TRBV9; abundance: NA; len: 14; CDR3aa: CASSAGSGANVLTF; CDR3nt: TGTGCCAGCAGCGCGGGGTCTGGGGCCAACGTCCTGACTTTC
j_gene: TRBJ1-2; d_gene: TRBD1; v_gene: TRBV5-8; abundance: once; len: 14; CDR3aa: CASSYGTGARGYTF; CDR3nt: TGTGCCAGCAGCTACGGGACAGGGGCGCGTGGCTACACCTTC
j_gene: TRBJ1-2; d_gene: NA; v_gene: TRBV5-5; abundance: NA; len: 12; CDR3aa: CASSSDYYGYTF; CDR3nt: TGTGCCAGCAGCTCGGACTACTATGGCTACACCTTC
j_gene: TRBJ2-3; d_gene: TRBD2; v_gene: TRBV6-5; abundance: NA; len: 15; CDR3aa: CASSSSGGRGDTQYF; CDR3nt: TGTGCCAGCAGTTCTAGCGGGGGGAGGGGAGATACGCAGTATTTT
j_gene: TRBJ1-4; d_gene: NA; v_gene: TRBV7-2; abundance: NA; len: 15; CDR3aa: CASSLIRGVTEKLFF; CDR3nt: TGTGCCAGCAGCTTAATCCGGGGGGTTACTGAAAAACTGTTTTTT
j_gene: TRBJ2-7; d_gene: NA; v_gene: TRBV6-1; abundance: NA; len: 17; CDR3aa: CASSEGRAGATSYEQYF; CDR3nt: TGTGCCAGCAGTGAAGGTAGGGCGGGGGCAACCTCCTACGAGCAGTACTTC
j_gene: TRBJ2-1; d_gene: NA; v_gene: TRBV12-3/TRBV12-4; abundance: NA; len: 12; CDR3aa: CASSSTYNEQFF; CDR3nt: TGTGCCAGCAGTTCTACTTACAATGAGCAGTTCTTC
j_gene: TRBJ1-1; d_gene: TRBD1; v_gene: TRBV5-1; abundance: NA; len: 16; CDR3aa: CASSLAGGSVNTEAFF; CDR3nt: TGCGCCAGCAGCTTAGCAGGGGGTAGCGTGAACACTGAAGCTTTCTTT
j_gene: TRBJ1-5; d_gene: NA; v_gene: TRBV6-5; abundance: NA; len: 15; CDR3aa: CASSHTGSSNQPQHF; CDR3nt: TGTGCCAGCAGCCATACAGGGAGTAGCAATCAGCCCCAGCATTTT